These 20 T cell receptor beta chains were sequenced from one sample in a study of T cell repertoires in cytomegalovirus infection. For these receptors, no antigen is known. TCRdb processed the reads anew with MiXCR; each CDR3 protein has one entry. The table includes about 770,000 distinct CDR3 sequences, roughly 28% detected once. Sequenced material: cultured CD8+ T cells from PBMCs, taken from culture after CMV antigen stimulation. These receptors were collected from a human donor in good health (CMV status not recorded). Some clones in this sample may be carry-over from other donors' samples.

Ten or more counts support this clonotype. For the CDR3, the DNA is TGTGCCAGCAGCCCCCGGGACAGGGGGCGTGAAGAGACCCAGTACTTC. It is translated as CASSPRDRGREETQYF. The J gene is TRBJ2-5, the V gene TRBV4-2, with 12 nucleotides matching TRBD1. Germline CDR1 and CDR2: LGHNA and YNFKEQ. The CDR3 has 16 amino acids. The V segment lost 4 bases and the J segment 3 bases; nucleotides outside the gene matches: 6.

The V gene is TRBV11-1, the J gene TRBJ1-5; no definite D call. There are 10 residues in the CDR3. Germline V gene sequence: CDR1 SGHAT, CDR2 FQDESV (reference sequence). CDR3: CAPRDQPQHF. The CDR3 coding sequence is TGTGCTCCGCGGGATCAGCCCCAGCATTTT.

This clonotype was observed many times. The chain carries TRBV28 and TRBJ2-3; TRBD2 matches 7 bases. CDR3 length: 17 amino acids. V was clipped by 4 bases and J by 2 bases; unmatched bases: 12. Germline V gives CDR1 MDHEN, CDR2 SYDVKM. The CDR3 region is CASSSPDDSGATDTQYF. CDR3 nucleotides: TGTGCCAGCAGTTCTCCCGACGACAGCGGGGCCACAGATACGCAGTATTTT.

This clonotype was seen only a few times. The J gene is TRBJ1-2, the V gene TRBV4-3; tentatively, D is TRBD1 (6 bases). V dropped 0 bases and J dropped 8 bases, with 22 bases sitting between them. The CDR3 length is 17 residues. Germline CDR1 and CDR2: LGHNA and YSLEER. CDR3 sequence: CASSQETTGEGGLGYTF. CDR3 DNA sequence: TGCGCCAGCAGCCAAGAGACGACAGGCGAGGGGGGTTTAGGCTACACCTTC.

The chain has TRBV2 and TRBJ1-2; D remains unclear. Trimming left V 8 bases short and J 7 bases short, with 14 bases between. The germline V gene has CDR1 SNHLY and CDR2 FYNNEI. The length of the CDR3 is 12 residues. CDR3 sequence: CASYFSGSGYTF. CDR3 DNA sequence: TGTGCCAGCTATTTTTCCGGGTCTGGCTACACCTTC. Full variable domain (remainder filled in from reference TRBV2 and TRBJ1-2): EPEVTQTPSHQVTQMGQEVILRCVPISNHLYFYWYRQILGQKVEFLVSFYNNEISEKSEIFDDQFSVERPDGSNFTLKIRSTKLEDSAMYFCASYFSGSGYTFGSGTRLTVV.

The chain is built from TRBV6-5 and TRBJ1-5; 8 bases match TRBD1. This CDR3 comprises 16 residues. Trimming took 4 bases from V and 9 from J; bases not matched to a gene: 14. Germline values: CDR1 MNHEY, CDR2 SVGAGI. Written as DNA, the CDR3 is TGTGCCAGCAGTTCCCGGACAGGGTCCCAGGCAGGGCCCCAGCATTTT. Translating gives CASSSRTGSQAGPQHF.

This clonotype showed up just a few times. The V gene is TRBV19, the J gene TRBJ1-5; D remains unclear. The germline V gene encodes CDR1 LNHDA and CDR2 SQIVND (reference sequence). There are 16 residues in the CDR3. V lost 4 bases and J 0 bases, leaving 13 bases between the germline ends. Here the CDR3 reads CASSTPTPYSNQPQHF. CDR3 nucleotides: TGTGCCAGTAGTACACCGACACCTTATAGCAATCAGCCCCAGCATTTT. Supplemented by reference TRBV19 and TRBJ1-5, the full variable domain reads DGGITQSPKYLFRKEGQNVTLSCEQNLNHDAMYWYRQDPGQGLRLIYYSQIVNDFQKGDIAEGYSVSREKKESFPLTVTSAQKNPTAFYLCASSTPTPYSNQPQHFGDGTRLSIL.

V gene TRBV12-3 or TRBV12-4 combines with J gene TRBJ2-3; 8 positions agree with TRBD2. Trimming took 5 bases from V and 2 from J; bases not matched to a gene: 9. The CDR3 has 16 amino acids. The CDR3 protein is CASSATSVVDTDTQYF. The CDR3 DNA reads as TGTGCCAGCAGTGCGACTAGCGTCGTTGACACAGATACGCAGTATTTT.

The V gene is TRBV29-1, the J gene TRBJ1-1; D gene uncertain. Trimming cost V 6 bases and J 0 bases, with 8 bases left between them. The germline V gene encodes CDR1 SQVTM and CDR2 ANQGSEA. The CDR3 totals 12 residues. In DNA, the CDR3 is TGCAGCGTCCGGGCCCTGAACACTGAAGCTTTCTTT. This codes for CSVRALNTEAFF.

V gene TRBV12-3 or TRBV12-4 combines with J gene TRBJ2-1; 13 bases fit TRBD2. V lost 6 bases to trimming and J lost 2 bases; unmatched junction nucleotides: 13. The CDR3 sequence is 19 residues long. CDR3 amino acids: CASRMRTSGGRDTYNEQFF. The CDR3 region has the DNA TGTGCCAGCAGGATGAGGACTAGCGGGGGACGAGATACCTACAATGAGCAGTTCTTC.

This clonotype was observed a handful of times. The chain combines TRBV6-1 with TRBJ2-1, with 11 nucleotides matching TRBD2. There are 15 residues in the CDR3. With V trimmed by 4 bases and J by 6 bases, 5 bases remained unmatched. Germline-derived CDR1 and CDR2 are MNHNS and SASEGT. CDR3 sequence (DNA): TGTGCCAGCAGTGTTCTAGCGGGGGGCGTCAATGAGCAGTTCTTC. It yields the protein CASSVLAGGVNEQFF.

This clonotype was observed a handful of times. The chain joins TRBV14 to TRBJ1-2; D perhaps matches TRBD1 (5 bases). Germline V gene sequence: CDR1 SGHDN, CDR2 FVKESK. The CDR3 covers 16 residues. V lost 0 bases and J lost 8, with 19 bases in between. The CDR3 sequence: CASSQDELGPTAGYTF. CDR3 DNA sequence: TGTGCCAGCAGCCAAGATGAATTGGGACCCACTGCGGGCTACACCTTC.

This clonotype was seen more than once but under ten times. The chain uses TRBV7-6 and TRBJ2-3; the match to TRBD1 covers 9 bases. Germline CDR1 and CDR2: SGHVS and FNYEAQ. Trimming took 8 bases from V and 2 from J; bases not matched to a gene: 2. The CDR3 covers 13 residues. The CDR3 region has the DNA TGTGCCAGCGCACAGGGGGCCACAGATACGCAGTATTTT. As protein: CASAQGATDTQYF.

This clonotype was counted a few times. The V and J genes are TRBV6-2 or TRBV6-3 and TRBJ1-5, with D maybe TRBD1 (5 bases). The CDR3 sequence is 14 residues long. Germline CDR1 and CDR2: MNHEY and SVGEGT. Trimming took off 2 bases at V and 5 bases at J, with 10 bases between the two ends. The CDR3 bases are TGTGCCAGCAGTTACACGGGGCCCTATCAGCCCCAGCATTTT. Protein: CASSYTGPYQPQHF.

The chain employs TRBV7-4 and TRBJ2-3; the D is unclear. Germline loops: CDR1 SGHVT, CDR2 SQSDAQ. Trimming pared 1 base from V and 4 bases from J, leaving 15 bases between. The CDR3 extends over 16 amino acids. CDR3 coding DNA: TGTGCCAGCAGCTTAGTCGAGGTTGTGGGTTCAGATACGCAGTATTTT. As protein: CASSLVEVVGSDTQYF.

This clonotype showed up many times. This chain connects TRBV7-8 to TRBJ1-2, with D tentatively TRBD1 (5 bases). The CDR3 contains 14 residues. V lost 5 bases, J lost 5 bases, and 15 bases lay in between. CDR1 and CDR2 (germline): SGHVS, FQNEAQ. Here the CDR3 DNA reads TGTGCCAGCAGCCCCAGTTGGGGGAATTATGGCTACACCTTC. Translated, it gives CASSPSWGNYGYTF.

About this clonotype itself: A junction boundary mismatches the germline segment, possibly from a read error. The chain has TRBV5-6 and TRBJ2-1; either TRBD1 or TRBD2 may supply D (5 bases each). Germline values: CDR1 SGHDT, CDR2 YYEEEE. This CDR3 has 18 amino acids. The CDR3 DNA sequence: TGTGCCAGCAGCTTCTTCCGGGGACCTACACTTATTCATGATGAACAGTTCTTC. This encodes CASSFFRGPTLIHDEQFF. Looking up the rest from reference TRBV5-6 and TRBJ2-1 gives the full variable domain: DAGVTQSPTHLIKTRGQQVTLRCSPKSGHDTVSWYQQALGQGPQFIFQYYEEEERQRGNFPDRFSGHQFPNYSSELNVNALLLGDSALYLCASSFFRGPTLIHDEQFFGPGTRLTVL.

This clonotype came up a few times. The rearrangement joins TRBV6-2 or TRBV6-3 to TRBJ2-5, with D unresolved. CDR1 and CDR2 (germline): MNHEY, SVGEGT. V dropped 10 bases and J dropped 5 bases, with 14 bases sitting between them. The CDR3 is 12 residues long. CDR3 amino acids: CATQENYETQYF. CDR3 nucleotides: TGTGCCACCCAAGAAAATTACGAGACCCAGTACTTC.

This clonotype has more than one count but fewer than ten. The chain combines TRBV11-2 with TRBJ2-5; 7 bases match TRBD2. The junction had 3 bases not matched to a gene; V was cut back by 5 bases and J by 3 bases. The CDR3 extends over 13 amino acids. Germline V lookup: CDR1 SGHAT, CDR2 FQNNGV. The CDR3 protein is CASSRAGEETQYF. CDR3 DNA: TGTGCCAGCAGCCGCGCGGGGGAAGAGACCCAGTACTTC.

The J gene is TRBJ2-1, the V gene TRBV27; 8 bases line up with TRBD1. The germline V gene has CDR1 MNHEY and CDR2 SMNVEV (reference sequence). The V and J ends lost 6 bases and 4 bases, in that order; junction bases with no gene match: 5. The CDR3 totals 14 residues. This CDR3 is CASRRGQGYNEQFF. CDR3 in DNA: TGTGCCAGCAGGAGAGGACAGGGATACAATGAGCAGTTCTTC.